A selection of T cell receptor beta chains follows, all from one sample in a study of T cell responses to AZD1222 COVID-19 vaccine. Using immunoSEQ multiplex PCR, the repertoire was profiled, and TCRdb retains in-frame clones only, with some absent. The data contain about 110,000 clones, around 87% of them seen just once; the ten biggest clones take up 4.4%. The sample consisted of peripheral blood, taken 28 days after the second AZD1222 dose. The receptors originated from an adult who received the AZD1222 COVID-19 vaccine. Each CDR3 is given with its conserved first and last residue. A D gene is named only where the DNA matches it firmly. Only some rows state a clone size, as once, few, many or a class for expanded clones.

DNA: TGTGCCAGCAGCTTAACAAGTCAGGGCGAAAACATTCAGTACTTC
CDR3: CASSLTSQGENIQYF
J: TRBJ2-4
D: -
size: -
V: TRBV11-3

DNA: TGTGCCAGTAGTACCGATCGGGACAGGCCCCGCTCGGACTACGAGCAGTACTTC
CDR3: CASSTDRDRPRSDYEQYF
J: TRBJ2-7
D: TRBD1
size: -
V: TRBV19

DNA: TGTGCCAGCAGCCCCAGCACTGTTGGGGATACGCAGTATTTT
CDR3: CASSPSTVGDTQYF
J: TRBJ2-3
D: -
size: -
V: TRBV6-5

DNA: TGCGCCAGCAGCTCGAGTAGGGGCCAAGAGACCCAGTACTTC
CDR3: CASSSSRGQETQYF
J: TRBJ2-5
D: -
size: -
V: TRBV5-1

DNA: TGCGCCAGCAGCTTGGAGGGGGGAAACACCATATATTTT
CDR3: CASSLEGGNTIYF
J: TRBJ1-3
D: -
size: -
V: TRBV5-1

DNA: TGTGCCAGCAGACAGGGATTCACTGAAGCTTTCTTT
CDR3: CASRQGFTEAFF
J: TRBJ1-1
D: -
size: -
V: TRBV12-3/TRBV12-4

DNA: TGTGCCAGCAGCTTATCAGGGACAGGGAGGCCCCTCCACTTT
CDR3: CASSLSGTGRPLHF
J: TRBJ1-6
D: TRBD1
size: -
V: TRBV7-8

DNA: TGTGCCAGTAGTACACTAGGACTAGCGGGAGCTAACGAGCAGTACTTC
CDR3: CASSTLGLAGANEQYF
J: TRBJ2-7
D: TRBD2
size: -
V: TRBV19

DNA: TGTGCCACCAGGCCGTTTGGCGCCTCTGGAAACACCATATATTTT
CDR3: CATRPFGASGNTIYF
J: TRBJ1-3
D: -
size: -
V: TRBV15

DNA: TGTGCCAGCAGCGATTCAGCCGGGGACCCCTTAGGGGCTAAGACCTTC
CDR3: CASSDSAGDPLGAKTF
J: TRBJ1-2
D: -
size: -
V: TRBV9

DNA: TGTGCCAGCAGCTTAGCTGGGGGCTACTCTGGAAACACCATATATTTT
CDR3: CASSLAGGYSGNTIYF
J: TRBJ1-3
D: -
size: -
V: TRBV7-2

DNA: TGCGCCAGCAGCTTACAAGGGATGAACACTGAAGCTTTCTTT
CDR3: CASSLQGMNTEAFF
J: TRBJ1-1
D: -
size: -
V: TRBV5-1

DNA: TGCAGCGTTGATAGCCCGAACACCGGGGAGCTGTTTTTT
CDR3: CSVDSPNTGELFF
J: TRBJ2-2
D: -
size: few
V: TRBV29-1

DNA: TGCGCCAGCAGCCAAGAAGAGGGTGGGGGGACTGAAGCTTTCTTT
CDR3: CASSQEEGGGTEAFF
J: TRBJ1-1
D: -
size: -
V: TRBV4-3

DNA: TGTGCCAGCAGCCAAGGACTAGTCGAGCAGTACTTC
CDR3: CASSQGLVEQYF
J: TRBJ2-7
D: TRBD2
size: once
V: TRBV7-8

DNA: TGTGCCAGCAGTTTAAGGGCCGCGAGTAACTATGGCTACACCTTC
CDR3: CASSLRAASNYGYTF
J: TRBJ1-2
D: -
size: -
V: TRBV28

DNA: TGTGCCAGCAGCTTATCAGGGCAGGGCTCCTATAATTCACCCCTCCACTTT
CDR3: CASSLSGQGSYNSPLHF
J: TRBJ1-6
D: -
size: -
V: TRBV11-2

DNA: TGTGCCAGTAGTTGGACTAGCGGGGCATACAATGAGCAGTTCTTC
CDR3: CASSWTSGAYNEQFF
J: TRBJ2-1
D: TRBD2
size: -
V: TRBV19

DNA: TGTGCCAGCAGCTCGGGGACTAGCGATAACGAGCAGTACTTC
CDR3: CASSSGTSDNEQYF
J: TRBJ2-7
D: TRBD2
size: few
V: TRBV7-2

DNA: TGTGCCAGCAGTTCATATGGGGACAGTATATACAATGAGCAGTTCTTC
CDR3: CASSSYGDSIYNEQFF
J: TRBJ2-1
D: TRBD1
size: -
V: TRBV6-2/TRBV6-3

DNA: TGTGCCAGCAGTTATCGGGTATTCGAACAGGGCTACACCTTC
CDR3: CASSYRVFEQGYTF
J: TRBJ1-2
D: -
size: -
V: TRBV6-5

DNA: TGTGCCAGCTCACTTGACAGGACCACGGGTGGCTACACCTTC
CDR3: CASSLDRTTGGYTF
J: TRBJ1-2
D: -
size: -
V: TRBV18

DNA: TGTGCCAGCAGCAAAGGTATCGGCAGACCCACTGGGGCCAACGTCCTGACTTTC
CDR3: CASSKGIGRPTGANVLTF
J: TRBJ2-6
D: -
size: -
V: TRBV21-1

DNA: TGTGCCAGCAAGCAGGGGACCACTGAAGCTTTCTTT
CDR3: CASKQGTTEAFF
J: TRBJ1-1
D: -
size: -
V: TRBV19

DNA: TGTGCCAGTAGAACAAGGGGCCCCTACAATGAGCAGTTCTTC
CDR3: CASRTRGPYNEQFF
J: TRBJ2-1
D: -
size: -
V: TRBV19

DNA: TGTGCCAGCAGCCCCCCCGGGTCCGGCAATCAGCCCCAGCATTTT
CDR3: CASSPPGSGNQPQHF
J: TRBJ1-5
D: -
size: once
V: TRBV7-2

DNA: TGCGCCAGCAGTGAGCCCGGGACTAGCGGGTGCGGATATCTGGGGGATGAGCAGTTCTTC
CDR3: CASSEPGTSGCGYLGDEQFF
J: TRBJ2-1
D: TRBD2
size: -
V: TRBV10-1

DNA: TGTGCCAGCAGCCAAGGGCGGTCACGTGAAGCTTTCTTT
CDR3: CASSQGRSREAFF
J: TRBJ1-1
D: -
size: -
V: TRBV3-1/TRBV3-2

DNA: TGTGCCAGCTCAGGGGACACTGAAGCTTTCTTT
CDR3: CASSGDTEAFF
J: TRBJ1-1
D: -
size: -
V: TRBV2

DNA: TGTGCCAGCAGCCAACAACTAGCGGGAGACGACACCGGGGAGCTGTTTTTT
CDR3: CASSQQLAGDDTGELFF
J: TRBJ2-2
D: TRBD2
size: few
V: TRBV13

DNA: TGCGCCAGCAGCCAAGAATCAGGTGCTGGGGCCAACGTCCTGACTTTC
CDR3: CASSQESGAGANVLTF
J: TRBJ2-6
D: -
size: once
V: TRBV4-3

DNA: TGTGCCAGCAGGTGGGGGAAGGAGTACCAAGAGACCCAGTACTTC
CDR3: CASRWGKEYQETQYF
J: TRBJ2-5
D: -
size: -
V: TRBV6-6

DNA: TGTGCCAGCAGTTTATCAGCGGGAGTTGAGACCCAGTACTTC
CDR3: CASSLSAGVETQYF
J: TRBJ2-5
D: TRBD2
size: -
V: TRBV28

DNA: TGTGCCAGCAGTTTACCCCGACAGGGTTCAATGCGCAATGAGCAGTTCTTC
CDR3: CASSLPRQGSMRNEQFF
J: TRBJ2-1
D: TRBD1
size: -
V: TRBV27

DNA: TGTGCCACCAGTGATCCGCGACAGGGGAGTGACACAGATACGCAGTATTTT
CDR3: CATSDPRQGSDTDTQYF
J: TRBJ2-3
D: TRBD1
size: -
V: TRBV24-1

DNA: TGTGCCAGCAGCTTAGAAGGCAGGGAACCCTATGGCTACACCTTC
CDR3: CASSLEGREPYGYTF
J: TRBJ1-2
D: -
size: -
V: TRBV11-2

DNA: TGTGCCAGCAGACCGGGGGGGGAAGCCTACGAGCAGTACTTC
CDR3: CASRPGGEAYEQYF
J: TRBJ2-7
D: TRBD2
size: -
V: TRBV6-5

DNA: TGTGCCAGCAGTGTAGGCTCTATGAACACTGAAGCTTTCTTT
CDR3: CASSVGSMNTEAFF
J: TRBJ1-1
D: -
size: -
V: TRBV2

DNA: TGTGCCAGTAGTAAACTAGCGGGGGGGCTCAATGAGCAGTTCTTC
CDR3: CASSKLAGGLNEQFF
J: TRBJ2-1
D: TRBD2
size: -
V: TRBV19

DNA: TGTGCCAGCAGCCAAGCGGGACTAGCGGAAGGGGTTTGGACCGGGGAGCTGTTTTTT
CDR3: CASSQAGLAEGVWTGELFF
J: TRBJ2-2
D: TRBD2
size: -
V: TRBV4-2

DNA: TGTGCCATCAGTGGGACCGGGACAGCCTACGAGCAGTACTTC
CDR3: CAISGTGTAYEQYF
J: TRBJ2-7
D: TRBD1
size: -
V: TRBV10-3

DNA: TGTGCCAGCAGCCAAGATTCCGGGAGAACAGATACGCAGTATTTT
CDR3: CASSQDSGRTDTQYF
J: TRBJ2-3
D: -
size: -
V: TRBV4-2

DNA: TGTGCCAGCAGTTCCCGACAGGTTTATAATTCACCCCTCCACTTT
CDR3: CASSSRQVYNSPLHF
J: TRBJ1-6
D: -
size: once
V: TRBV27

DNA: TGTGCCAGCAGCGTAAGTAGTTTAACTGAAGCTTTCTTT
CDR3: CASSVSSLTEAFF
J: TRBJ1-1
D: -
size: once
V: TRBV21-1

DNA: TGTGCCAGTAGTATTTTAGATCTGGGGCGCAGGACTACCTATGGCTACACCTTC
CDR3: CASSILDLGRRTTYGYTF
J: TRBJ1-2
D: -
size: -
V: TRBV19

DNA: TGCAGCGTGGCAAAGGGAAACACCATATATTTT
CDR3: CSVAKGNTIYF
J: TRBJ1-3
D: -
size: -
V: TRBV29-1

DNA: TGTGCCACCAGCAGATATGGGGGAGGGTCGGATGAGCAGTTCTTC
CDR3: CATSRYGGGSDEQFF
J: TRBJ2-1
D: TRBD2
size: once
V: TRBV15

DNA: TGTGCCAGCAGCGGTACGGGCACCGGGGAGCTGTTTTTT
CDR3: CASSGTGTGELFF
J: TRBJ2-2
D: -
size: -
V: TRBV9

DNA: TGTGCCAGCAGTTTGGGGGGGATGAACACTGAAGCTTTCTTT
CDR3: CASSLGGMNTEAFF
J: TRBJ1-1
D: -
size: -
V: TRBV28

DNA: TGTGCCAGCAGCTCCCTGACAGGGGCCTCCTACGAGCAGTACTTC
CDR3: CASSSLTGASYEQYF
J: TRBJ2-7
D: TRBD1
size: -
V: TRBV13

DNA: TGTGCCATCAGTGAAGGGTACAGGGGGAATGAAAAACTGTTTTTT
CDR3: CAISEGYRGNEKLFF
J: TRBJ1-4
D: TRBD1
size: -
V: TRBV10-3

DNA: TGTGCCAGCAGGGGACTAGCGGGAGATACGCAGTATTTT
CDR3: CASRGLAGDTQYF
J: TRBJ2-3
D: TRBD2
size: -
V: TRBV2

DNA: TGTGCTAGTGGTTTGGGTCAGGAAAATCAGCCCCAGCATTTT
CDR3: CASGLGQENQPQHF
J: TRBJ1-5
D: -
size: -
V: TRBV12-5

DNA: TGTGCCATCAGTGTTTCGTTACAGGCCGGGATCGTCGATCAGCCCCAGCATTTT
CDR3: CAISVSLQAGIVDQPQHF
J: TRBJ1-5
D: -
size: -
V: TRBV10-3

DNA: TGTGCCAGTAGTATAGAGAACAGGGGGCGCGGAGGCTACACCTTC
CDR3: CASSIENRGRGGYTF
J: TRBJ1-2
D: TRBD1
size: few
V: TRBV19